This entry features one T cell receptor (beta chain) sequence. Its antigen has not been determined. No much larger clone exists at a distance of one base, and base qualities are not known. This sample is drawn from a study of CD8+ T cells in alopecia areata (dated by TCRdb to the late 2010s). Looking at the study overall: Treated patients were enrolled in an open-label pilot trial of oral tofacitinib, 5 to 10 mg twice daily, for moderate-to-severe alopecia areata. Patients received tofacitinib for 6 to 18 months and were then followed off drug for 6 months to check for delayed response and recurrence. Biopsies were taken from tofacitinib-treated patients at baseline and again at 4 and 24 weeks into treatment, and several of those patients also had a later scalp biopsy. The study used high-throughput TCRbeta sequencing to examine T cell clonal expansion in alopecia areata, in both the C3H/HeJ mouse model and human patients. TCRbeta CDR3 regions were amplified by immunoSEQ multiplex PCR using 35 Vbeta forward and 13 Jbeta reverse primers. RNA was extracted with the PAXgene miRNA kit for fixed scalp, the miRNeasy kit for PBMCs, and the RNeasy kit for mouse skin. On the human side, TCRbeta sequencing was run on scalp tissue and on sorted CD4+ and CD8+ peripheral blood T cells from healthy controls and from alopecia areata patients with either patchy or totalis/universalis disease. Scalp clonality was compared among normal scalp (n=4), patchy alopecia areata scalp (n=8), and alopecia totalis/universalis scalp (n=8). What the authors observed across the whole study: TCR sequences shared between patients were less clear than in mice, possibly partly because of HLA diversity in the patient population. Higher clonality and more expanded CD8+ clones were observed in lesional scalp than in normal scalp, particularly in alopecia totalis/universalis, a finding suggestive of antigenic drive. Resident alphabeta T cells in normal human skin are also sequenced, complicating scalp TCR repertoire analysis, unlike mouse skin dominated by gammadelta T cells.

The CDR3 contains 13 residues, cysteine and phenylalanine counted. Only CDR3 DNA remains: 39 bases, in frame from the first base. The germline V gene sets CDR1 to SQVTM and CDR2 to ANQGSEA. Clipping removes 6 bases from V and 0 bases from J, with 1 as the unmatched junction base count. What this sample's time point label stands for: baseline before oral tofacitinib. Lesional scalp punch biopsies and peripheral blood were collected from alopecia areata patients. PBMCs were separated by density centrifugation and stained for CD3, CD4 and CD8, after which CD4+ and CD8+ T cells were sorted on a FACSAria. Library preparation employed the immunoSEQ multiplex PCR assay. RNA was extracted from all samples and reverse transcribed into cDNA, which served as template for TCR sequencing. SuperScript III was used to make first-strand cDNA, primed with a 2:1 mix of oligo-dT and random hexamers. A synthetic immune receptor repertoire was used to assess amplification bias, and residual bias was removed computationally. The authors' analysis ran thus. Raw reads were preprocessed for error removal, and CDR3 was defined according to IMGT conventions as running from the conserved cysteine to phenylalanine. Clonality was calculated as 1 minus Shannon entropy normalized by log2 of the number of productive unique TCRs. Whether scalp clones were CD4 or CD8 was inferred by matching scalp TCRbeta sequences against CD4 and CD8 repertoires sorted from blood. The source is immuneACCESS, and TCRdb retained only in-frame sequences with V and J called. Part of the clones is not carried over; for the studies checked, unresolved V genes explain less than half of this, and the remainder is unexplained. That table supplies the V and J calls and clone size; D and trimming were determined from the DNA. The sample table holds 150,000 or so clones, of which over 80% were seen once. The biggest ten clones account for over 13% of the sample.

The receptor's source is a human donor with alopecia areata. The material sequenced was CD8+ T cells sorted from blood, taken at week 0. The V gene is TRBV29-1 and the J gene is TRBJ2-2, with 7 junctional bases fitting TRBD2. The sequenced DNA is TGCAGCGTCCTAGCGGCGAACACCGGGGAGCTGTTTTTT. Translation gives CSVLAANTGELFF.